What follows is one T cell receptor beta chain and its context. Antigen unknown. The V gene's germline CDR1 is SGHVS and CDR2 FQNEAQ. This CDR3 region has 15 residues. V lost 0 bases, J lost 3 bases, and 12 bases lay in between. The study ran its PCR with 60 Vbeta and 13 Jbeta primers. Method: immunoSEQ multiplex PCR; TCRdb's copy keeps in-frame clones and lacks some. The sample has 150,000 or so clones, 65% to 80% seen once. This entry comes from a study of cytomegalovirus exposure and HLA in healthy donors. General study results and limits: Roughly even sequencing depth across donors was the assumption behind the presence/absence analyses. In a later analysis, TCR beta V- and J-gene trimming was associated with a missense DCLRE1C variant. Several of the most significant clusters were apparently associated with common viral pathogens in a later analysis.

Input material: PBMCs. The chain couples TRBV7-8 to TRBJ2-7; no firm D call. The source of this sequence is a woman between 40 and 50 years old in good health and CMV-seropositive. The CDR3 sequence is CASSLARGFRYEQYF. CDR3 DNA sequence: TGTGCCAGCAGCTTAGCGCGCGGTTTCCGCTACGAGCAGTACTTC. The full variable domain, rest sourced from reference TRBV7-8 and TRBJ2-7, is GAGVSQSPRYKVAKRGQDVALRCDPISGHVSLFWYQQALGQGPEFLTYFQNEAQLDKSGLPSDRFFAERPEGSVSTLKIQRTQQEDSAVYLCASSLARGFRYEQYFGPGTRLTVT.